This TCR beta chain was sequenced during a study of blood T cell repertoires in COVID-19. In the authors' workflow: Researchers report that nucleated cell counts were estimated from reference gene primer amplification. Libraries were prepared by immunoSEQ multiplex PCR; TCRdb keeps only in-frame clonotypes and omits some of them. The DNA gave D and trimming, while V, J and clone size come from that table. The profile shows tens of thousands of clones, 85% of them singletons. Germline values: CDR1 SGDLS, CDR2 YYNGEE. This CDR3 has 13 residues. V was trimmed by 1 base and J by 5 bases, leaving 10 bases between them.

The clonotype comes from a man aged 50-59 years with active COVID-19. The sample was peripheral blood. V is TRBV9 and J is TRBJ2-7, with a weak D call TRBD1 (6 bases). The CDR3 loop reads CASSVQGLNEQYF. The CDR3 nucleotides read TGTGCCAGCAGCGTACAGGGGCTCAACGAGCAGTACTTC.